This T cell receptor beta chain was identified during a study of T-cell memory formation after mild COVID-19. General study findings and limits: Contracting clones localized mainly to CM and EM when CD4+ and mainly to EMRA when CD8+.

TCRdb recomputed calls from the 5' RACE reads with MiXCR, one row per CDR3 protein. The sample carries tens of thousands of distinct CDR3 sequences, 13% recorded once. In regard to this clonotype: Antigen unknown.

The V gene lost 6 bases and the J gene lost 3 bases, with 9 bases spanning the gap. The CDR3 runs to 11 residues. Germline V gene lookup returns CDR1 SQVTM and CDR2 ANQGSEA. The sequenced sample was PBMCs or a T cell subset sorted from them (not recorded which). This chain uses TRBV29-1 with TRBJ2-7; D unresolved. The TCR originated in an adult woman who had mild COVID-19 (a few samples of this study predate the infection). Cell type and time point are not known. The CDR3 spells CSVRIGYEQYF. The CDR3 bases are TGCAGCGTCCGGATAGGCTACGAGCAGTACTTC.